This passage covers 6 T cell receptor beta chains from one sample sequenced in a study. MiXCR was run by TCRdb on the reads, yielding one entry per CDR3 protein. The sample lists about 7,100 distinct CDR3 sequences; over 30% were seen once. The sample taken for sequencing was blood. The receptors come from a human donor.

In DNA form, the CDR3 reads TGTGCCAGCAGTGCCTTCCTCGGGACTAGCGAGTACAATGAGCAGTTCTTC. Protein sequence: CASSAFLGTSEYNEQFF. The chain recombines TRBV2 with TRBJ2-1; 10 bases map to TRBD2. CDR1 and CDR2 (germline): SNHLY, FYNNEI. V was clipped by 4 bases and J by 4 bases; unmatched bases: 10. The CDR3 length is 17 residues.

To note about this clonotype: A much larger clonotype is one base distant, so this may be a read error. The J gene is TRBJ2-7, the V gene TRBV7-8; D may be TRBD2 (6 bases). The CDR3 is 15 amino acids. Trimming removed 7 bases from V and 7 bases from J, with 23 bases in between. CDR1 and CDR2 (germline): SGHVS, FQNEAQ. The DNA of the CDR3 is TGTGCCAGCAAGTCCGCGGAGGGCCTGTACAATGAGCAGTACTTC. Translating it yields CASKSAEGLYNEQYF.

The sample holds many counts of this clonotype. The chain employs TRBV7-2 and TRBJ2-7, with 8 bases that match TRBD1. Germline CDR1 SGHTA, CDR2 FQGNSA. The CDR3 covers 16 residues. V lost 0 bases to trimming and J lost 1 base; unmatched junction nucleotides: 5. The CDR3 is CASSLAAGGFSYEQYF. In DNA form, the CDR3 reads TGTGCCAGCAGCTTAGCGGCAGGGGGCTTTTCCTACGAGCAGTACTTC.

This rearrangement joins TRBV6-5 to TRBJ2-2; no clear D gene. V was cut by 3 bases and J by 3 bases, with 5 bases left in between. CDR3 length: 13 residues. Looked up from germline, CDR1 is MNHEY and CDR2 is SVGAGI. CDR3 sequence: CASSYVDTGELFF. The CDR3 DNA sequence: TGTGCCAGCAGTTATGTGGACACCGGGGAGCTGTTTTTT.

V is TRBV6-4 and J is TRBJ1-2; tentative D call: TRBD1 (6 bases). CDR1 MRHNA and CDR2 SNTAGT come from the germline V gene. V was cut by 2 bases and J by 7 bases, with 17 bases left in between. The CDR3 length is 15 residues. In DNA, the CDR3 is TGTGCCAGCAGTGACGGGAGAGGGGGTTCGAGTGGCTACACCTTC. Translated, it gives CASSDGRGGSSGYTF.

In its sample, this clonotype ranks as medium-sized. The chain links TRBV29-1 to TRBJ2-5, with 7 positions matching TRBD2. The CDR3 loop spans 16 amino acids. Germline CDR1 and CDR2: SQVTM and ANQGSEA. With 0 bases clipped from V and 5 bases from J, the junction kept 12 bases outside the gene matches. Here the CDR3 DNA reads TGCAGCGTTGAAGATCGCGGGAGAGGAGAAACGGAGACCCAGTACTTC. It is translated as CSVEDRGRGETETQYF. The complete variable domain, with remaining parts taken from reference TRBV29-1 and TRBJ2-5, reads SAVISQKPSRDICQRGTSLTIQCQVDSQVTMMFWYRQQPGQSLTLIATANQGSEATYESGFVIDKFPISRPNLTFSTLTVSNMSPEDSSIYLCSVEDRGRGETETQYFGPGTRLLVL.